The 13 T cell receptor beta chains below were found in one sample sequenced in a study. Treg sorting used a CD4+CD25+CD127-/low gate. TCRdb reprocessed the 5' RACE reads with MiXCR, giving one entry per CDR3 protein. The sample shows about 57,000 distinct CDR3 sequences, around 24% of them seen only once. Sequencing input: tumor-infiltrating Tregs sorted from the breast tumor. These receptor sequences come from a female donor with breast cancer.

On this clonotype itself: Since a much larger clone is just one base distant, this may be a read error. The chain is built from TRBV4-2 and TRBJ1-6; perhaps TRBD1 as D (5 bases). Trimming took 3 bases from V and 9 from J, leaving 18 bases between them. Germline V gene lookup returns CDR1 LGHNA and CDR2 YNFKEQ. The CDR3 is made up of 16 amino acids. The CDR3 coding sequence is TGTGCCAGCAGCCAGTCCAGGGTACTCATTAGTTCACCCCTCCACTTT. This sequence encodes CASSQSRVLISSPLHF.

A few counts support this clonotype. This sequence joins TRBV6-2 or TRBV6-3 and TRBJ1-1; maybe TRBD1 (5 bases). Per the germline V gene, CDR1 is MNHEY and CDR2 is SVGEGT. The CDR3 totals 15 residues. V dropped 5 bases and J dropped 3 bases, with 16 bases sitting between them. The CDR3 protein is CASSHRAGWDTEAFF. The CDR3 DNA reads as TGTGCCAGCAGTCATCGGGCAGGGTGGGACACTGAAGCTTTCTTT.

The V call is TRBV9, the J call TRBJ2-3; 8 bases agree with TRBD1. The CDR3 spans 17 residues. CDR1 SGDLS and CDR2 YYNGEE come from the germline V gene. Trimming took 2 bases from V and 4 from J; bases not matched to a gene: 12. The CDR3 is CASSVHPAGGSADTQYF. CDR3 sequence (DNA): TGTGCCAGCAGCGTTCACCCGGCAGGGGGCTCGGCAGATACGCAGTATTTT.

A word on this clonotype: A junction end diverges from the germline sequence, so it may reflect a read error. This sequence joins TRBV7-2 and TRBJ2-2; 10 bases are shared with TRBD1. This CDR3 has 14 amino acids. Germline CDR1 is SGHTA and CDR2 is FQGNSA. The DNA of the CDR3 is TGTGCCAGCTCCCGGGACAGGGGAACCGGGGAGCTGTTATTT. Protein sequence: CASSRDRGTGELLF.

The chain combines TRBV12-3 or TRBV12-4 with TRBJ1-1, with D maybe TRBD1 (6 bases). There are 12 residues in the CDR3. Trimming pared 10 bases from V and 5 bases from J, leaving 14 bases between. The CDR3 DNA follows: TGTGCCACCCAACAGGGCAGTACTGAAGCTTTCTTT. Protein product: CATQQGSTEAFF.

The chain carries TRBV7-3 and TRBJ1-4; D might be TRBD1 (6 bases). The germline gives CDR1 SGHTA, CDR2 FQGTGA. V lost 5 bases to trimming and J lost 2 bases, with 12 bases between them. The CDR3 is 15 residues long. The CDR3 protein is CASSPQGGTNEKLFF. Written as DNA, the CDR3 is TGTGCCAGCAGCCCCCAAGGGGGGACTAATGAAAAACTGTTTTTT.

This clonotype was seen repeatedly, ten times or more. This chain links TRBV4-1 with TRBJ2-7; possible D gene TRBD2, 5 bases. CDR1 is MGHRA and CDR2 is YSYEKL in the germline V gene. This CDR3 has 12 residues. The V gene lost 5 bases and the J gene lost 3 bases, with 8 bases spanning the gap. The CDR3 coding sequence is TGCGCCAGCAGCGCGGACTTCTACGAGCAGTACTTC. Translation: CASSADFYEQYF.

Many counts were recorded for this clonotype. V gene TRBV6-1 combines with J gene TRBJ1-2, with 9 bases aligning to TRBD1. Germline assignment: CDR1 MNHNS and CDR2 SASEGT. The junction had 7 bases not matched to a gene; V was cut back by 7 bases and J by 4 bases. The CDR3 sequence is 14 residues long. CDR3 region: CASNTGGAGYGYTF. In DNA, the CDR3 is TGTGCCAGCAACACAGGGGGCGCGGGCTATGGCTACACCTTC.

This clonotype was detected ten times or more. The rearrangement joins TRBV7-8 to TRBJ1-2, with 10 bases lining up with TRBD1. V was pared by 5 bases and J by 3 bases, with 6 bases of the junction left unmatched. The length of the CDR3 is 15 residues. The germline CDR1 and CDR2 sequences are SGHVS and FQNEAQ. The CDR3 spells CASSARTGGHYGYTF. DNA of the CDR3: TGTGCCAGCAGCGCGCGGACAGGGGGACACTATGGCTACACCTTC.

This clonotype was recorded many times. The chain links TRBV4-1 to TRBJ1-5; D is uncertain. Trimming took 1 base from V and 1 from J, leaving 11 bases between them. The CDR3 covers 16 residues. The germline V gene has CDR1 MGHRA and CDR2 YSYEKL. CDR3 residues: CASSQVKGRSNQPQHF. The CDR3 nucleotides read TGCGCCAGCAGCCAAGTGAAGGGTAGGAGCAATCAGCCCCAGCATTTT.

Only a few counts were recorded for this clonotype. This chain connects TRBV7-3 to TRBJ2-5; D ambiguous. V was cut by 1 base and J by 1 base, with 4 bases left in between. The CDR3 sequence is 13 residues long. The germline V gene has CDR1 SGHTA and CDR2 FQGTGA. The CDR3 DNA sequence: TGTGCCAGCAGCTTAAATAGCCAAGAGACCCAGTACTTC. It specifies CASSLNSQETQYF. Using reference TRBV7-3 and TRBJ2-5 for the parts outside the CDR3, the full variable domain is GAGVSQTPSNKVTEKGKYVELRCDPISGHTALYWYRQSLGQGPEFLIYFQGTGAADDSGLPNDRFFAVRPEGSVSTLKIQRTERGDSAVYLCASSLNSQETQYFGPGTRLLVL.

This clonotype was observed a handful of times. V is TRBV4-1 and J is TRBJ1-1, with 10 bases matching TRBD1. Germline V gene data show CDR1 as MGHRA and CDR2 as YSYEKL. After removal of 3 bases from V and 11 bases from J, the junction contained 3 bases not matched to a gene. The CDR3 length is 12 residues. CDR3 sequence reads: CASSHSDRGAFF. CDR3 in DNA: TGCGCCAGCAGCCACTCGGACAGGGGGGCTTTCTTT.

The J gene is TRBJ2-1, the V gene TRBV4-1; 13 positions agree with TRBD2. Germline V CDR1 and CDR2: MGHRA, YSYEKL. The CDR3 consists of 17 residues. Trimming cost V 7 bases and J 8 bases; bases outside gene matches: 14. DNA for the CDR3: TGCGCCAGCACCCATGGACTAGCGGGAGTTTTAGGGGATGAGCAGTTCTTC. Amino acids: CASTHGLAGVLGDEQFF.